Below are 10 T cell receptor beta chains sequenced from a single sample in a study of vaccination and CD4 T cells after COVID-19. Treatment noted: roughly ten-day PBMC culture with coronavirus spike peptide pools or control peptides (ViraFEST assay). Their recognized antigens are unknown. Cultured CD4+ T cells had their DNA profiled by the Oncomine TCR Beta short-read assay. TCRdb called the PCR reads again in MiXCR, with one record for every CDR3 protein. There are several thousand distinct CDR3 sequences in the sample; roughly 57% occur only once, and less than 40% lies in the top ten. Sequencing was carried out using CD4+ T cells from blood, cultured in vitro. These receptors were obtained from a human donor who had recovered from COVID-19.

This rearrangement joins TRBV6-1 to TRBJ1-5; 7 bases fit TRBD1. The V and J ends lost 5 bases and 5 bases, in that order; junction bases with no gene match: 6. The germline V gene encodes CDR1 MNHNS and CDR2 SASEGT. This CDR3 region has 14 residues. CDR3 DNA: TGTGCCAGCAGTCGCGGGACAGAGGATCAGCCCCAGCATTTT. It is translated as CASSRGTEDQPQHF.

The chain employs TRBV29-1 and TRBJ2-5; no firm D call. The CDR3 has 13 amino acids. The V gene lost 1 base and the J gene lost 5 bases, with 11 bases spanning the gap. Germline V gene sequence: CDR1 SQVTM, CDR2 ANQGSEA. The CDR3 region has the DNA TGCAGCGTTGAAGTCCTCCTGGGGGAGACCCAGTACTTC. Translation: CSVEVLLGETQYF.

The chain uses TRBV6-1 and TRBJ2-7; a weak D match, TRBD2 (6 bases). Germline CDR1 is MNHNS and CDR2 is SASEGT. Trimming removed 5 bases at V and 3 bases at J, with 23 bases between. This CDR3 spans 17 amino acids. DNA for the CDR3: TGTGCCAGCAGTCACCCTCCCCTCACGGCGGGGTACTACGAGCAGTACTTC. Translated, it gives CASSHPPLTAGYYEQYF.

J is TRBJ2-5 and V is TRBV20-1; 7 nucleotides align to TRBD1. Unmatched junction bases numbered 10, after V lost 7 bases and J lost 5 bases. Germline V gene lookup returns CDR1 DFQATT and CDR2 SNEGSKA (reference sequence). This CDR3 contains 13 residues. In DNA, the CDR3 is TGCAGTGTTAGGCAGGGGGTTTTTGAGACCCAGTACTTC. Encoded protein: CSVRQGVFETQYF.

The chain recombines TRBV18 with TRBJ2-7; 7 nucleotides agree with TRBD1. The CDR3 extends over 13 amino acids. Germline loops: CDR1 KGHSH, CDR2 LQKENI. The trim removed 5 bases at V and 4 bases at J, leaving 5 bases unmatched. CDR3 nucleotides: TGTGCCAGCTCATCAACAGGGGAATACGAGCAGTACTTC. It yields the protein CASSSTGEYEQYF.

The gene calls are TRBV20-1 and TRBJ1-1; D not resolved. The CDR3 is made up of 14 amino acids. Germline lookup yields CDR1 DFQATT and CDR2 SNEGSKA (reference sequence). With 2 bases removed from V and 4 bases from J, the gap between germline ends came to 14 bases. The CDR3 bases are TGCAGTGCTAGAACCGCGGGGTCCCCCACTGAAGCTTTCTTT. Translating gives CSARTAGSPTEAFF.

This clonotype came up a few times. The CDR3 loop reads CASSFKGQGGDTIYF. In nucleotides, the CDR3 is TGTGCCAGCAGTTTCAAGGGACAGGGGGGAGACACCATATATTTT. The rearrangement uses TRBV27 and TRBJ1-3, with 11 nucleotides matching TRBD1. Trimming removed 3 bases from V and 8 bases from J; junction bases left unmatched: 6. Germline-derived CDR1 and CDR2 are MNHEY and SMNVEV (reference sequence). The length of the CDR3 is 15 residues.

This rearrangement joins TRBV30 to TRBJ1-1, with no clear D. V was cut by 4 bases and J by 3 bases, with 0 bases left in between. The germline CDR1 and CDR2 sequences are GTSNPN and SVGIG (reference sequence). The CDR3 runs 9 residues. The chain's CDR3 is CAWNTEAFF. CDR3 DNA: TGTGCCTGGAACACTGAAGCTTTCTTT.

The gene calls are TRBV7-2 and TRBJ1-1; a possible D gene is TRBD1 (5 bases). Germline V lookup: CDR1 SGHTA, CDR2 FQGNSA. CDR3 length: 16 amino acids. V gave up 6 bases and J gave up 5 bases, with 22 bases separating them. The CDR3 nucleotides are TGTGCCAGCAGATATACCGGGGACGGCCTATTGACTGAAGCTTTCTTT. This encodes CASRYTGDGLLTEAFF.

The J gene is TRBJ2-3, the V gene TRBV25-1, with D possibly matching TRBD2 (6 bases). The CDR3 is made up of 18 amino acids. CDR1 MGHDK and CDR2 SYGVNS come from the germline V gene. Trimming cost V 4 bases and J 0 bases, with 20 bases left between them. In DNA form, the CDR3 reads TGTGCCAGCAGTGGGGGATCGGGCGGGGTTGCTAGCACAGATACGCAGTATTTT. Protein product: CASSGGSGGVASTDTQYF.